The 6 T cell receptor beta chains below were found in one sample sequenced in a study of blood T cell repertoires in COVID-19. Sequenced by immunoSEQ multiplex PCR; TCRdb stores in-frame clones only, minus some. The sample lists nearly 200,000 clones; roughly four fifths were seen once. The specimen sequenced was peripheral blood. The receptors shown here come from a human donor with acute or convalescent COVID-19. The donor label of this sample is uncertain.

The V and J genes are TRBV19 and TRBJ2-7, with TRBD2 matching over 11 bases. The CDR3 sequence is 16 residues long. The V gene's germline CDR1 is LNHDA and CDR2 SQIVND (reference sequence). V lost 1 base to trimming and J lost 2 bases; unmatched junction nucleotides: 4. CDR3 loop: CASSIASLAGAYEQYF. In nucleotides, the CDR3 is TGTGCCAGTAGTATAGCATCACTAGCGGGAGCCTACGAGCAGTACTTC.

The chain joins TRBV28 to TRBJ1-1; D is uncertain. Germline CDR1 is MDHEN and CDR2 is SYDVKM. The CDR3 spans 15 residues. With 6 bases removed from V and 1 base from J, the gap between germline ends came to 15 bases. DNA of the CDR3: TGTGCCAGCAGGTCTGGAGGACCGACGAACACTGAAGCTTTCTTT. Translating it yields CASRSGGPTNTEAFF.

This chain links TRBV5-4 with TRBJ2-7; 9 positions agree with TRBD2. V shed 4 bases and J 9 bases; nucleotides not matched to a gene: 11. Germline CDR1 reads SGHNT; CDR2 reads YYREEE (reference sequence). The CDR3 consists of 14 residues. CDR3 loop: CASSTGLAMEWQYF. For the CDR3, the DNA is TGTGCCAGCAGCACGGGACTAGCAATGGAGTGGCAGTACTTC.

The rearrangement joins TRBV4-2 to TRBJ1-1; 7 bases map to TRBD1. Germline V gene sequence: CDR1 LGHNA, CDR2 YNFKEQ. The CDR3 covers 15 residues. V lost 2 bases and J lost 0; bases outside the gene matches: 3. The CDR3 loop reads CASSQRQGMNTEAFF. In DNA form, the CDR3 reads TGTGCCAGCAGCCAAAGACAGGGCATGAACACTGAAGCTTTCTTT.

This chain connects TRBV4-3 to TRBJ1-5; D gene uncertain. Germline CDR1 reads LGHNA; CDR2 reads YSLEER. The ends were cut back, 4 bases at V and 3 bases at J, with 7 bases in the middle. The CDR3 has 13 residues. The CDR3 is CASSLGLNQPQHF. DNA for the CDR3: TGCGCCAGCAGCCTTGGGCTCAATCAGCCCCAGCATTTT.

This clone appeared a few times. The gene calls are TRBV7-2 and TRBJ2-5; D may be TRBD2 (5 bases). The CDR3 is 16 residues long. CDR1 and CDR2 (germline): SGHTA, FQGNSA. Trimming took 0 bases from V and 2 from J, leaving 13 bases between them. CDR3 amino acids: CASSLAYGVRQETQYF. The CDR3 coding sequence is TGTGCCAGCAGCTTAGCGTACGGGGTCCGTCAAGAGACCCAGTACTTC.